This entry lists 30 T cell receptor beta chains sequenced from one sample in a study of blood T cell repertoires in COVID-19. Assay: immunoSEQ multiplex PCR; the TCRdb copy retains only in-frame clones and omits some. Of 97,000 or so clones in the sample, less than 85% were seen once. The sequenced sample was peripheral blood. The receptors shown here come from a woman at least 80 years old with active or convalescent COVID-19.

The rearrangement joins TRBV7-9 to TRBJ2-3; D unresolved. The CDR3 is 16 amino acids. Germline V CDR1 and CDR2: SEHNR, FQNEAQ (reference sequence). V was clipped by 5 bases and J by 6 bases, with 21 bases between them. CDR3 nucleotide sequence: TGTGCCAGCAGCCTCAATGTGGGCGTCGCCGTGGATACGCAGTATTTT. It is translated as CASSLNVGVAVDTQYF. The full variable domain, completed using reference TRBV7-9 and TRBJ2-3, is DTGVSQNPRHKITKRGQNVTFRCDPISEHNRLYWYRQTLGQGPEFLTYFQNEAQLEKSRLLSDRFSAERPKGSFSTLEIQRTEQGDSAMYLCASSLNVGVAVDTQYFGPGTRLTVL.

This chain uses TRBV5-1 with TRBJ2-7; perhaps TRBD2 as D (5 bases). Trimming stripped 0 bases from V and 2 bases from J, with 6 bases between. Germline loops: CDR1 SGHRS, CDR2 YFSETQ. CDR3 length: 13 amino acids. CDR3 region: CASSLDGTYEQYF. The CDR3 nucleotides read TGCGCCAGCAGCTTGGACGGGACCTACGAGCAGTACTTC.

The V and J genes are TRBV29-1 and TRBJ2-7; a weak D match, TRBD1 (6 bases). Looked up from germline, CDR1 is SQVTM and CDR2 is ANQGSEA. The CDR3 sequence is 15 residues long. V was trimmed by 4 bases and J by 3 bases, leaving 19 bases between them. CDR3 loop: CSVVGGRPGIYEQYF. The CDR3 region has the DNA TGCAGCGTTGTTGGGGGCCGCCCGGGGATCTACGAGCAGTACTTC.

The chain has TRBV20-1 and TRBJ2-1; a weak D match, TRBD2 (6 bases). Between the trimmed V and J ends, which lost 3 bases and 5 bases, there was a span of 11 bases. Germline CDR1 is DFQATT and CDR2 is SNEGSKA (reference sequence). The CDR3 is made up of 13 amino acids. The CDR3 region is CSASWRGHNEQFF. The DNA for the CDR3 is TGCAGTGCTAGTTGGAGGGGCCACAATGAGCAGTTCTTC.

The rearrangement uses TRBV19 and TRBJ1-5, with 7 bases that match TRBD1. Trimming removed 8 bases from V and 0 bases from J; junction bases left unmatched: 4. Germline CDR1 LNHDA, CDR2 SQIVND (reference sequence). The CDR3 has 14 amino acids. The CDR3 region is CASYNRGSNQPQHF. The CDR3 DNA reads as TGTGCCAGTTATAACAGGGGTAGCAATCAGCCCCAGCATTTT.

This clone was picked up a small number of times. The J gene is TRBJ2-7, the V gene TRBV27; D is perhaps TRBD2 (5 bases). With 5 bases removed from V and 0 bases from J, the gap between germline ends came to 14 bases. The CDR3 consists of 15 residues. The germline V gene encodes CDR1 MNHEY and CDR2 SMNVEV (reference sequence). Here the CDR3 reads CASSTPGLSSYEQYF. CDR3 coding DNA: TGTGCCAGCAGTACTCCGGGATTAAGCTCCTACGAGCAGTACTTC.

This clone was seen a handful of times. The rearrangement joins TRBV5-1 to TRBJ1-2, with 8 bases lining up with TRBD1. V was clipped by 0 bases and J by 8 bases; unmatched bases: 9. This CDR3 has 15 residues. In germline, CDR1 is SGHRS, CDR2 YFSETQ. CDR3 sequence: CASSLALGQGIGYTF. CDR3 nucleotide sequence: TGCGCCAGCAGCTTGGCCCTAGGACAGGGTATCGGCTACACCTTC.

In the case of this clone: Mismatch with germline at one junction end may stem from a read error. The chain couples TRBV3-1 (or the pseudogene TRBV3-2) to TRBJ1-4, with D tentatively TRBD1 (5 bases). Germline CDR1 LGHDT, CDR2 YNNKEL (reference sequence). This CDR3 comprises 14 residues. The CDR3 DNA follows: TGTGCCAGCAGCCAAACTTTGTCAGGGCAGGCCTTACTTTTT. As protein: CASSQTLSGQALLF.

The genes are TRBV25-1 and TRBJ2-7; 12 bases map to TRBD2. Germline V CDR1 and CDR2: MGHDK, SYGVNS. Unmatched junction bases numbered 6, after V lost 3 bases and J lost 6 bases. The CDR3 has 15 residues. For the CDR3, the DNA is TGTGCCAGCAGTGACACTAGCGGGAGGTCGGGCGAGCAGTACTTC. It translates to CASSDTSGRSGEQYF.

The genes are TRBV9 and TRBJ2-3; 8 positions match TRBD1. The CDR3 covers 16 residues. The V gene end was trimmed by 3 bases and the J gene end by 2 bases; junction bases not matched to a gene: 8. The germline gives CDR1 SGDLS, CDR2 YYNGEE. CDR3 DNA sequence: TGTGCCAGCAGCGGACAAGGACAGGGCGCCACAGATACGCAGTATTTT. It yields the protein CASSGQGQGATDTQYF.

The J gene is TRBJ2-1, the V gene TRBV6-2 or TRBV6-3; possibly TRBD1 for D (6 bases). Germline-derived CDR1 and CDR2 are MNHEY and SVGEGT. Trimming took off 8 bases at V and 6 bases at J, with 20 bases between the two ends. The CDR3 sequence is 15 residues long. CDR3 bases: TGTGCCAGCCGCCCCCGGGACATACTGGCCAATGAGCAGTTCTTC. Translating it yields CASRPRDILANEQFF.

The chain links TRBV7-2 to TRBJ2-7; 14 nucleotides line up with TRBD2. The V segment lost 5 bases and the J segment 3 bases; nucleotides outside the gene matches: 3. Germline V gene data show CDR1 as SGHTA and CDR2 as FQGNSA. CDR3 length: 15 amino acids. In DNA form, the CDR3 reads TGTGCCAGCAGCGGACTAGCGGGAGGTTACTACGAGCAGTACTTC. The encoded protein is CASSGLAGGYYEQYF.

This clone was picked up a small number of times. V gene TRBV30 combines with J gene TRBJ2-1; the D is unclear. Deletions cut 7 bases from V and 0 bases from J, with 10 bases between. This CDR3 comprises 13 residues. Germline CDR1 reads GTSNPN; CDR2 reads SVGIG (reference sequence). CDR3 loop: CASAKSSYNEQFF. The CDR3 DNA follows: TGTGCCTCCGCGAAGAGCTCCTACAATGAGCAGTTCTTC. Filled out from reference TRBV30 and TRBJ2-1, the complete variable domain reads SQTIHQWPATLVQPVGSPLSLECTVEGTSNPNLYWYRQAAGRGLQLLFYSVGIGQISSEVPQNLSASRPQDRQFILSSKKLLLSDSGFYLCASAKSSYNEQFFGPGTRLTVL.

This clone was recorded once. The rearrangement joins TRBV5-5 to TRBJ2-1; 11 bases match TRBD2. The germline gives CDR1 SGHKS, CDR2 YYEKEE (reference sequence). Trimming removed 4 bases from V and 7 bases from J; junction bases left unmatched: 7. This CDR3 comprises 15 residues. CDR3 sequence (DNA): TGTGCCAGCAGCGCCACTAGCGGGAGAGGTAATGAGCAGTTCTTC. Amino acid sequence: CASSATSGRGNEQFF.

This clone was picked up a small number of times. This chain connects TRBV5-1 to TRBJ2-1; a possible D gene is TRBD2 (6 bases). V was cut by 4 bases and J by 6 bases, with 11 bases left in between. The CDR3 loop spans 13 amino acids. Germline CDR1 and CDR2: SGHRS and YFSETQ. This CDR3 reads CASSGGTRNEQFF. CDR3 DNA: TGCGCCAGCAGCGGCGGGACTCGCAATGAGCAGTTCTTC.

The chain uses TRBV5-6 and TRBJ2-3, with D unclear. The germline V gene has CDR1 SGHDT and CDR2 YYEEEE. This CDR3 is 12 amino acids long. V lost 0 bases to trimming and J lost 5 bases, with 4 bases between them. CDR3 loop: CASSLDLDTQYF. The CDR3 DNA reads TGTGCCAGCAGCTTGGATCTAGATACGCAGTATTTT.

The count of this clone is one. The J gene is TRBJ2-4, the V gene TRBV15; tentatively, D is TRBD1 (5 bases). CDR3 length: 15 amino acids. Trimming pared 0 bases from V and 7 bases from J, leaving 13 bases between. Per germline, CDR1 LNHNV and CDR2 YYDKDF (reference sequence). CDR3 DNA sequence: TGTGCCACCAGCAGAGATTACGGAAGGGGTAACATTCAGTACTTC. It translates to CATSRDYGRGNIQYF.

The chain joins TRBV6-2 or TRBV6-3 to TRBJ1-2; TRBD1 agrees at 7 bases. Trimming took 5 bases from V and 7 from J; bases not matched to a gene: 10. The CDR3 runs to 14 residues. From germline, CDR1 is MNHEY and CDR2 SVGEGT. CDR3 amino acids: CASSPPGQEVGYTF. The CDR3 region has the DNA TGTGCCAGCAGTCCCCCTGGACAGGAGGTTGGCTACACCTTC.

This clone came up a few times. This chain uses TRBV6-5 with TRBJ2-7; TRBD2 might be the D (7 bases). This CDR3 is built from 13 residues. In germline, CDR1 is MNHEY, CDR2 SVGAGI. Trimming removed 9 bases from V and 8 bases from J, with 20 bases in between. The CDR3 sequence is CASGGGLQGKQYF. The CDR3 DNA follows: TGTGCCAGTGGGGGAGGGTTACAGGGAAAGCAGTACTTC.

The genes are TRBV29-1 and TRBJ1-1; no definite D call. Germline CDR1 SQVTM, CDR2 ANQGSEA. V lost 0 bases, J lost 4 bases, and 12 bases lay in between. The CDR3 length is 14 residues. Here the CDR3 reads CSVEDLRVGTEAFF. The CDR3 DNA sequence: TGCAGCGTTGAAGATCTGCGGGTGGGCACTGAAGCTTTCTTT. Complete variable domain (other parts from reference TRBV29-1 and TRBJ1-1): SAVISQKPSRDICQRGTSLTIQCQVDSQVTMMFWYRQQPGQSLTLIATANQGSEATYESGFVIDKFPISRPNLTFSTLTVSNMSPEDSSIYLCSVEDLRVGTEAFFGQGTRLTVV.

This sequence joins TRBV7-8 and TRBJ1-4; D may be TRBD1 (5 bases). Germline V gene data show CDR1 as SGHVS and CDR2 as FQNEAQ. Trimming took 4 bases from V and 1 from J, leaving 13 bases between them. CDR3 length: 16 amino acids. CDR3 residues: CASSSQGFRTNEKLFF. CDR3 bases: TGTGCCAGCAGCTCTCAGGGATTCAGAACTAATGAAAAACTGTTTTTT.

This clone was seen only a few times. The chain uses TRBV19 and TRBJ1-1; 7 bases are shared with TRBD1. V lost 4 bases to trimming and J lost 4 bases; unmatched junction nucleotides: 6. This CDR3 has 14 amino acids. The germline V gene encodes CDR1 LNHDA and CDR2 SQIVND (reference sequence). The CDR3 sequence is CASSRQGVGTEAFF. DNA of the CDR3: TGTGCCAGTAGTAGACAGGGAGTCGGCACTGAAGCTTTCTTT.

The V gene is TRBV7-6, the J gene TRBJ2-1, with D perhaps TRBD2 (6 bases). CDR3 size: 15 residues. Germline assignment: CDR1 SGHVS and CDR2 FNYEAQ. Trimming removed 2 bases at V and 5 bases at J, with 13 bases between. The CDR3 protein is CASSLRRGLDNEQFF. The CDR3 region has the DNA TGTGCCAGCAGCTTAAGGAGGGGTTTAGACAATGAGCAGTTCTTC. The whole variable domain, remainder taken from reference TRBV7-6 and TRBJ2-1, is GAGVSQSPRYKVTKRGQDVALRCDPISGHVSLYWYRQALGQGPEFLTYFNYEAQQDKSGLPNDRFSAERPEGSISTLTIQRTEQRDSAMYRCASSLRRGLDNEQFFGPGTRLTVL.

J is TRBJ2-1 and V is TRBV6-5, with D unresolved. Germline lookup yields CDR1 MNHEY and CDR2 SVGAGI. This CDR3 comprises 12 residues. Trimming stripped 2 bases from V and 9 bases from J, with 8 bases between. The CDR3 here is CASSYPDTEQFF. The CDR3 DNA is TGTGCCAGCAGTTACCCCGACACTGAGCAGTTCTTC.

This sequence joins TRBV6-5 and TRBJ1-2; 7 bases map to TRBD1. Germline assignment: CDR1 MNHEY and CDR2 SVGAGI. V shed 6 bases, J shed 8 bases, and the junction held 12 bases outside the gene matches. The CDR3 loop spans 14 amino acids. This chain's CDR3 is CASRPNRGVGGYTF. Written as DNA, the CDR3 is TGTGCCAGCAGGCCCAACAGGGGAGTAGGAGGCTACACCTTC.

V usage is TRBV6-5 and J usage is TRBJ1-1, with 9 bases fitting TRBD1. The CDR3 runs 14 residues. Germline trimming cut 5 bases from V and 4 bases from J; bases unmatched to any gene: 5. CDR1 and CDR2 from the germline V gene are MNHEY and SVGAGI. The CDR3 spells CASSHTGGFTEAFF. CDR3 coding DNA: TGTGCCAGCAGTCACACAGGGGGCTTCACTGAAGCTTTCTTT.

The rearrangement joins TRBV24-1 to TRBJ2-2; 7 nucleotides line up with TRBD2. Germline V gene lookup returns CDR1 KGHDR and CDR2 SFDVKD. J lost 4 bases, V lost 2 bases, and 9 bases had no gene match. The CDR3 has 17 residues. CDR3 sequence: CATSDYRGRVSTGELFF. The CDR3 DNA follows: TGTGCCACCAGTGATTATCGCGGGAGAGTGAGCACCGGGGAGCTGTTTTTT.

Of note for this clone: At the DNA level, this CDR3 is encoded by other sequences in the same sample as well. V usage is TRBV18 and J usage is TRBJ2-7; 7 positions agree with TRBD2. J was trimmed by 3 bases and V by 3 bases; bases with no gene match: 2. This CDR3 region has 13 residues. Germline loops: CDR1 KGHSH, CDR2 LQKENI. The DNA of the CDR3 is TGTGCCAGCTCACCTACTAGCGACTACGAGCAGTACTTC. Translating gives CASSPTSDYEQYF.

This sequence joins TRBV29-1 and TRBJ1-1; 10 bases are a match to TRBD1. There are 13 residues in the CDR3. The germline gives CDR1 SQVTM, CDR2 ANQGSEA. V dropped 7 bases and J dropped 5; count of bases not matched to a gene: 7. The DNA for the CDR3 is TGCAGCGCCGGACAGGGGGGGGGTACTGAAGCTTTCTTT. Protein product: CSAGQGGGTEAFF. Drawing the rest from reference TRBV29-1 and TRBJ1-1, the complete variable domain is SAVISQKPSRDICQRGTSLTIQCQVDSQVTMMFWYRQQPGQSLTLIATANQGSEATYESGFVIDKFPISRPNLTFSTLTVSNMSPEDSSIYLCSAGQGGGTEAFFGQGTRLTVV.

This chain links TRBV7-3 with TRBJ2-2; the match to TRBD1 covers 7 bases. The CDR3 sequence is 14 residues long. The J segment lost 2 bases and the V segment lost 7 bases, leaving 4 bases of the junction unmatched. Germline values: CDR1 SGHTA, CDR2 FQGTGA. The CDR3 DNA reads TGTGCCAGCAAGGCAGGGGGAAACACCGGGGAGCTGTTTTTT. Translating gives CASKAGGNTGELFF.